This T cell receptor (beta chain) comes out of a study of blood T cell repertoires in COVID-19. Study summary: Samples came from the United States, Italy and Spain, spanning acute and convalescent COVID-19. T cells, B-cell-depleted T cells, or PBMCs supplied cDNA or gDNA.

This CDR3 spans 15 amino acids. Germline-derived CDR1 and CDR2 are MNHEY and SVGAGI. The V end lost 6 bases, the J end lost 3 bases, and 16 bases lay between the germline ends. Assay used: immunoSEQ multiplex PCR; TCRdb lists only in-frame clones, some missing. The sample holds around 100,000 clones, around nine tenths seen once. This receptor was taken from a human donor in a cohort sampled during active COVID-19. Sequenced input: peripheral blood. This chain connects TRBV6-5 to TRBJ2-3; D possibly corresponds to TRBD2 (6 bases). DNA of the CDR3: TGTGCCAGCAGCCCCTGGGACTGGGCGACAGATACGCAGTATTTT. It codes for CASSPWDWATDTQYF.